This entry concerns a single T cell receptor (beta chain). Its antigen remains unidentified. Base qualities are not provided; no much larger clone lies one nucleotide away. V is reduced by 4 bases and J by 0 bases, leaving a spacing of 13 bases between them. CDR1 and CDR2, looked up from the germline V gene, are SGHDN and FVKESK. The CDR3 numbers 15 residues from cysteine through phenylalanine. Only the CDR3 part of the read is kept: 45 bases, read in frame from the first base. TCRbeta CDR3 regions were amplified from genomic DNA using the immunoSEQ Assay, a bias-controlled multiplex PCR. Under the source paper's analysis protocol: Nucleated cell counts per sample were estimated from amplification of reference gene primers within the assay. To quantify the absolute abundance of each unique TCRbeta CDR3 rearrangement, sequence reads were collapsed and filtered. For each sample, productive Simpson clonality was calculated by taking the square root of Simpson's diversity index across productive rearrangements. TCRdb took over this immuneACCESS table, retaining in-frame rearrangements with V and J assigned. Such tables are incomplete; in checked studies, under half of the missing clones stem from an unresolved V gene, and the remainder is unexplained. V and J calls and clone size follow that table, whereas D and trimming were derived from the DNA. The table for this sample lists about 61,000 clones; 70% to 90% of them were counted only once. The leading ten clones occupy roughly 15% of the sample.

The data stem from a study of blood T cell repertoires in COVID-19 (TCRdb year 2020). Some background on the complete study: Collaborator samples came from the United States, Italy and Spain and covered acute and convalescent phases of COVID-19. The prospective study material was composed of cDNA or gDNA derived from T cells, B-cell-depleted T cells, or PBMCs. The dataset comprised deeply sampled blood TCRbeta repertoires from subjects exposed to, actively infected with, or recovered from COVID-19. The repertoires were released in a freely available public database meant as a resource for research on the immune response to SARS-CoV-2. Samples came from the ongoing ImmuneRACE study (first 160 participants) plus 1,254 subjects from 6 global collaborators. The sample metadata nearly always contained a de-identified subject ID, COVID-19 status, age in years and sex. Where available, HLA class I and class II types were taken from metadata supplied by the sample provider and were not determined by assay-based typing.

Whole blood was collected in K2EDTA tubes by collaborating institutions according to the institutions' own protocols. Collaborator samples were shipped for TCRbeta analysis as frozen whole blood, isolated PBMCs, or DNA extracted from either sample type. Overall study results and their limits: Clinical and demographic metadata were provided uncurated, with the amount varying by source and participant.

The chain joins TRBV14 to TRBJ2-7, with TRBD1 as a weak D call on 5 bases. The sample consisted of peripheral blood. This TCR was recovered from a human donor in a cohort sampled during active COVID-19. The base sequence is TGTGCCAGCAGCCCAATTCGACAGAGCTCCTACGAGCAGTACTTC. It translates to CASSPIRQSSYEQYF. The entire variable domain, with the stretches around the CDR3 drawn from the reference TRBV14 and TRBJ2-7 proteins, is EAGVTQFPSHSVIEKGQTVTLRCDPISGHDNLYWYRRVMGKEIKFLLHFVKESKQDESGMPNNRFLAERTGGTYSTLKVQPAELEDSGVYFCASSPIRQSSYEQYFGPGTRLTVT.